This is a list of T cell receptor beta chains from one sample in a study of blood T cells in healthy people across ages. Each CDR3 protein gets one entry after TCRdb re-called the 5' RACE reads with MiXCR. The top ten clones hold around 10% of a sample with about 500,000 distinct CDR3 sequences, less than 25% of them seen once. These data were also filed under a second study, of T cells of mothers and their children.

The sequenced sample consisted of blood. These TCRs come from a boy aged 5 to 17 in good health. Each CDR3 is given with its conserved first and last residue. D genes are given only for firm matches. Only part of the rows carry a size: once, few, many, or a class if the clone is expanded.

v_call	d_call	clone_size	j_call	cdr3_nt	cdr3_aa
TRBV6-1	NA	few	TRBJ2-1	TGTGCCAGCAGTCCGACAGCGAGCTCCTACAATGAGCAGTTCTTC	CASSPTASSYNEQFF
TRBV7-3	NA	NA	TRBJ2-3	TGTGCCAGCAGCGAGAAGGGTCCCCTTACAGATACGCAGTATTTT	CASSEKGPLTDTQYF
TRBV7-9	NA	NA	TRBJ1-1	TGTGCCAGCAGCCAAGGGGTGTGGGGGGCAGGAACTGAAGCTTTCTTT	CASSQGVWGAGTEAFF
TRBV4-3	TRBD1	NA	TRBJ1-4	TGCGCCAGCAGCCAGACGACAGGGGTTGAGGAAAAACTGTTTTTT	CASSQTTGVEEKLFF
TRBV28	NA	few	TRBJ2-2	TGTGCCAGCAGTCCTCCTCGCAGGGGAGGGAACACCGGGGAGCTGTTTTTT	CASSPPRRGGNTGELFF
TRBV20-1	TRBD1	few	TRBJ2-5	TGCAGTGCTAGAAACCAGGGACAGGGGCTGATCTTC	CSARNQGQGLIF
TRBV29-1	NA	NA	TRBJ2-1	TGCAGCGTTGTGCCGCGACAGAGCCACAATGAGCAGTTCTTC	CSVVPRQSHNEQFF
TRBV7-9	NA	few	TRBJ2-1	TGTGCCAGCAGCAGGTATTACCTTTCCTACAATGAGCAGTTCTTC	CASSRYYLSYNEQFF
TRBV7-2	TRBD1	few	TRBJ1-4	TGTGCCAGCAGCTTAGCGGGACAGGGGGCACGGCTGAATGAAAAACTGTTTTTT	CASSLAGQGARLNEKLFF
TRBV3-1	TRBD1	few	TRBJ1-4	TGTGCCAGCAGCCGAGGACAGGCGAATGAAAAACTGTTTTTT	CASSRGQANEKLFF
TRBV6-1	NA	few	TRBJ2-5	TGTGCCAGCAGCCCTATTAGTCGGGGGCGTCTATCCCAAGAGACCCAGTACTTC	CASSPISRGRLSQETQYF
TRBV7-9	NA	NA	TRBJ1-1	TGTGCCAGCAGCTCAGGGGTTAGGAGACTGGACACTGAAGCTTTCTTT	CASSSGVRRLDTEAFF
TRBV4-1	TRBD1	NA	TRBJ1-6	TGCGCCAGCAGCCAAGCTAAAGGGACAGGGGTGATATATTCACCCCTCCACTTT	CASSQAKGTGVIYSPLHF
TRBV20-1	TRBD1	NA	TRBJ1-1	TGCAGTGCTCAAGTAGTCGGCGACAGGGTTGAAGCTTTCTTT	CSAQVVGDRVEAFF
TRBV7-3	TRBD2	once	TRBJ2-3	TGTGCCAGCAGCGACCGGGGACTAGCGGGAGAGGATACGCAGTATTTT	CASSDRGLAGEDTQYF